What follows are 30 T cell receptor beta chains derived from one specimen sequenced in a study of beta chain features in type 1 diabetes. Findings and caveats of the study: Researchers report that Type 1 diabetes patients had moderately but significantly shorter TCRB CDR3s across all four CD4+ subsets.

Every bit of the isolated RNA underwent reverse transcription, so sequencing read expressed TCRB transcripts. Here immunoSEQ multiplex PCR was the method, and the copy in TCRdb shows in-frame clones only, minus some. Among 120,000 to 150,000 clones listed, about 13% were seen once. Their recognized antigens are unknown. The sequencing sample was made of central memory CD4+ T cells from blood. The receptor source for this set is a man younger than 35 with type 1 diabetes.

This clone was detected only a few times. The gene calls are TRBV7-3 and TRBJ1-1; D unclear. Trimming removed 0 bases from V and 6 bases from J, with 11 bases in between. There are 14 residues in the CDR3. The germline CDR1 and CDR2 sequences are SGHTA and FQGTGA. CDR3 nucleotide sequence: TGTGCCAGCAGCTTAACGGAAGGGCCCGCTGAAGCTTTCTTT. Translating it yields CASSLTEGPAEAFF.

This clone was seen a handful of times. The V call is TRBV9, the J call TRBJ1-6, with 8 bases aligning to TRBD1. Trimming took 4 bases from V and 5 from J; bases not matched to a gene: 5. CDR3 length equals 15 residues. Germline lookup yields CDR1 SGDLS and CDR2 YYNGEE. The CDR3 region is CASSPQGADNSPLHF. CDR3 DNA sequence: TGTGCCAGCAGCCCCCAGGGGGCGGATAATTCACCCCTCCACTTT.

This clone was detected a few times. The V and J genes are TRBV7-6 and TRBJ2-5; 7 bases match TRBD1. Germline loops: CDR1 SGHVS, CDR2 FNYEAQ. This CDR3 is built from 13 residues. Trimming took 5 bases from V and 4 from J; bases not matched to a gene: 4. CDR3 nucleotide sequence: TGTGCCAGCAGCAACTACAGGGGAGAGACCCAGTACTTC. Protein sequence: CASSNYRGETQYF.

CDR3 in DNA: TGTGCCAGCAGCTTATCAGGCCGCATTGGTGCCAAAAACATTCAGTACTTC. Protein sequence: CASSLSGRIGAKNIQYF. The rearrangement links TRBV11-2 to TRBJ2-4; D gene unclear. CDR1 and CDR2 (germline): SGHAT, FQNNGV. Trimming removed 2 bases from V and 1 base from J, with 15 bases in between. The CDR3 covers 17 residues.

The CDR3 loop reads CAWSGTGIYQPQHF. The DNA for the CDR3 is TGTGCCTGGAGTGGGACAGGGATCTATCAGCCCCAGCATTTT. V usage is TRBV30 and J usage is TRBJ1-5; 8 nucleotides match TRBD1. Germline-derived CDR1 and CDR2 are GTSNPN and SVGIG (reference sequence). The V segment lost 1 base and the J segment 5 bases; nucleotides outside the gene matches: 4. This CDR3 spans 14 amino acids. Based on the CDR3 plus reference TRBV30 and TRBJ1-5, the full variable domain is SQTIHQWPATLVQPVGSPLSLECTVEGTSNPNLYWYRQAAGRGLQLLFYSVGIGQISSEVPQNLSASRPQDRQFILSSKKLLLSDSGFYLCAWSGTGIYQPQHFGDGTRLSIL.

This clone was detected only a few times. The chain couples TRBV29-1 to TRBJ1-1, with a possible D match to TRBD1 (6 bases). Trimming left V 1 base short and J 6 bases short, with 12 bases between. Germline loops: CDR1 SQVTM, CDR2 ANQGSEA. The CDR3 has 13 amino acids. CDR3: CSVEGLGGAEAFF. The CDR3 nucleotides read TGCAGCGTTGAAGGTCTAGGGGGTGCTGAAGCTTTCTTT.

The chain carries TRBV30 and TRBJ1-4, with D tentatively TRBD1 (6 bases). Germline V gives CDR1 GTSNPN, CDR2 SVGIG (reference sequence). V lost 2 bases to trimming and J lost 6 bases, with 13 bases between them. The length of the CDR3 is 14 residues. The CDR3 loop reads CAWSPTGMDEKLFF. The CDR3 DNA reads TGTGCCTGGAGTCCCACAGGGATGGATGAAAAACTGTTTTTT.

This clone was counted only a few times. V gene TRBV15 combines with J gene TRBJ1-5; no clear D gene. V was pared by 0 bases and J by 5 bases, with 11 bases between. Germline-derived CDR1 and CDR2 are LNHNV and YYDKDF (reference sequence). The CDR3 contains 15 residues. In DNA, the CDR3 is TGTGCCACCAGCAGAGAAGGCAGCAGAGATCAGCCCCAGCATTTT. It codes for CATSREGSRDQPQHF.

The chain links TRBV30 to TRBJ1-6; 7 bases fit TRBD1. V dropped 0 bases and J dropped 5; count of bases not matched to a gene: 4. Germline values: CDR1 GTSNPN, CDR2 SVGIG (reference sequence). This CDR3 has 15 amino acids. CDR3 sequence (DNA): TGTGCCTGGAGTGTACGAACAGGGGATAATTCACCCCTCCACTTT. Translation: CAWSVRTGDNSPLHF.

This clone was seen at least ten times. The chain joins TRBV5-1 to TRBJ2-7; D not resolved. The germline V gene has CDR1 SGHRS and CDR2 YFSETQ. The CDR3 contains 13 residues. V dropped 1 base and J dropped 4 bases, with 9 bases sitting between them. DNA for the CDR3: TGCGCCAGCAGCTTGAACATAGGATACGAGCAGTACTTC. Translating it yields CASSLNIGYEQYF.

This clone has only a few counts. This chain uses TRBV11-2 with TRBJ2-7; tentatively, D is TRBD2 (6 bases). CDR3 size: 13 residues. The V gene's germline CDR1 is SGHAT and CDR2 FQNNGV. The germline V and J ends were trimmed by 5 bases and 7 bases, with 15 bases remaining between them. The CDR3 region is CASSIHGREEQYF. In DNA, the CDR3 is TGTGCCAGCAGCATCCACGGGCGGGAAGAGCAGTACTTC.

The chain employs TRBV11-1 and TRBJ1-1; 7 bases map to TRBD1. Looked up from germline, CDR1 is SGHAT and CDR2 is FQDESV (reference sequence). V dropped 4 bases and J dropped 5; count of bases not matched to a gene: 7. The CDR3 is 14 residues long. The CDR3 spells CASSWTGARTEAFF. CDR3 bases: TGTGCCAGCAGCTGGACAGGAGCGAGGACTGAAGCTTTCTTT.

V is TRBV5-1 and J is TRBJ1-6, with a possible D match to TRBD1 (6 bases). Germline CDR1 SGHRS, CDR2 YFSETQ. The CDR3 consists of 14 residues. V lost 5 bases and J 9 bases, leaving 15 bases between the germline ends. The CDR3 DNA follows: TGCGCCAGCAGACAGGGCATTGAGGGTTCACCCCTCCACTTT. Protein: CASRQGIEGSPLHF.

V gene TRBV9 combines with J gene TRBJ1-2; D perhaps matches TRBD1 (5 bases). CDR3 length equals 13 residues. Trimming cost V 7 bases and J 8 bases, with 18 bases left between them. Per the germline V gene, CDR1 is SGDLS and CDR2 is YYNGEE. CDR3 in amino acids: CASSALGGAGYTF. In DNA, the CDR3 is TGTGCCAGCTCCGCGTTGGGAGGGGCCGGCTACACCTTC.

The V gene is TRBV30, the J gene TRBJ2-2; D is possibly TRBD1 or TRBD2 (6 bases each). Germline loops: CDR1 GTSNPN, CDR2 SVGIG (reference sequence). V shed 3 bases and J shed 1 base, with 12 bases lying between them. The CDR3 length is 15 residues. CDR3 region: CAWSAGGVNTGELFF. CDR3 nucleotide sequence: TGTGCCTGGAGCGCCGGGGGCGTGAACACCGGGGAGCTGTTTTTT.

This clone was seen a few times. This sequence joins TRBV6-5 and TRBJ2-5; 10 positions match TRBD1. V trimming: 10 bases; J trimming: 2 bases; junction bases outside the gene matches: 4. Germline lookup yields CDR1 MNHEY and CDR2 SVGAGI. CDR3 length equals 13 residues. Written as DNA, the CDR3 is TGTGCCATAGGACAGGGGGTTCAAGAGACCCAGTACTTC. Its translation is CAIGQGVQETQYF.

The chain is built from TRBV28 and TRBJ2-7, with D perhaps being TRBD1 or TRBD2 (5 bases each). This CDR3 is 13 amino acids long. Germline lookup yields CDR1 MDHEN and CDR2 SYDVKM. V shed 4 bases and J shed 5 bases, with 12 bases lying between them. CDR3 DNA sequence: TGTGCCAGCAGTTCCTACCGGGGCGACGAGCAGTACTTC. This encodes CASSSYRGDEQYF.

This clone was seen at least ten times. The chain couples TRBV7-9 to TRBJ2-1; no clear D. The CDR3 contains 11 residues. Germline V gene lookup returns CDR1 SEHNR and CDR2 FQNEAQ (reference sequence). V gave up 5 bases and J gave up 5 bases, with 4 bases separating them. The CDR3 spells CASSGDNEQFF. CDR3 nucleotides: TGTGCCAGCAGCGGCGACAATGAGCAGTTCTTC.

This clone was seen a handful of times. One base separates it from a far larger clone, so it is likely a read error. The rearrangement joins TRBV5-1 to TRBJ2-1, with D maybe TRBD2 (5 bases). The germline V and J ends were trimmed by 6 bases and 5 bases, with 21 bases remaining between them. CDR1 is SGHRS and CDR2 is YFSETQ in the germline V gene. The CDR3 consists of 16 residues. The CDR3: CASTYTPEGGHNEQFF. The CDR3, as DNA: TGCGCCAGCACCTACACCCCAGAGGGCGGGCACAATGAGCAGTTCTTC. Together with reference TRBV5-1 and TRBJ2-1, the CDR3 gives the full variable domain: KAGVTQTPRYLIKTRGQQVTLSCSPISGHRSVSWYQQTPGQGLQFLFEYFSETQRNKGNFPGRFSGRQFSNSRSEMNVSTLELGDSALYLCASTYTPEGGHNEQFFGPGTRLTVL.

The gene calls are TRBV2 and TRBJ1-1; TRBD1 agrees at 7 bases. Germline CDR1 SNHLY, CDR2 FYNNEI. This CDR3 contains 13 residues. J lost 1 base, V lost 7 bases, and 3 bases had no gene match. The CDR3 bases are TGTGCCAGCACTAGACAGGGGAACACTGAAGCTTTCTTT. This gives the protein CASTRQGNTEAFF. Full variable domain (missing parts from reference TRBV2 and TRBJ1-1): EPEVTQTPSHQVTQMGQEVILRCVPISNHLYFYWYRQILGQKVEFLVSFYNNEISEKSEIFDDQFSVERPDGSNFTLKIRSTKLEDSAMYFCASTRQGNTEAFFGQGTRLTVV.

Ten or more counts support this clone. The genes are TRBV7-6 and TRBJ2-7; D uncertain. The CDR3 runs to 16 residues. Trimming left V 0 bases short and J 0 bases short, with 12 bases between. The V gene's germline CDR1 is SGHVS and CDR2 FNYEAQ. The CDR3 sequence is CASSLASRPSSYEQYF. CDR3 bases: TGTGCCAGCAGCTTAGCCTCTCGTCCCAGCTCCTACGAGCAGTACTTC.

The V call is TRBV9, the J call TRBJ1-2; D perhaps matches TRBD1 (5 bases). The CDR3 loop spans 14 amino acids. Germline loops: CDR1 SGDLS, CDR2 YYNGEE. The ends were cut back, 0 bases at V and 8 bases at J, with 14 bases in the middle. CDR3 nucleotides: TGTGCCAGCAGCGTAGGCGGGGGTGTTTACGGCTACACCTTC. This translates into CASSVGGGVYGYTF.

This clone was counted a few times. The CDR3 nucleotides are TGTGCCAGCAGCGCCGGGGGACGGGAGGCAGATACGCAGTATTTT. It specifies CASSAGGREADTQYF. This chain joins TRBV5-8 and TRBJ2-3, with TRBD2 matching 7 bases. With V trimmed by 4 bases and J by 4 bases, 9 bases remained unmatched. The CDR3 totals 15 residues. Germline assignment: CDR1 SGHTS and CDR2 YDEGEE.

The table lists this clone with a few counts. The V call is TRBV15, the J call TRBJ1-4, with D possibly matching TRBD1 (5 bases). The V end was cut by 3 bases, the J end by 0 bases, with 14 bases between. CDR3 length: 17 amino acids. Germline assignment: CDR1 LNHNV and CDR2 YYDKDF (reference sequence). The CDR3 DNA reads as TGTGCCACCAGCAGCCTCCCCCCGGGGGCAACTAATGAAAAACTGTTTTTT. As protein: CATSSLPPGATNEKLFF.

This chain connects TRBV18 to TRBJ2-7; no clear D. V was pared by 2 bases and J by 5 bases, with 4 bases between. Germline loops: CDR1 KGHSH, CDR2 LQKENI. The CDR3 totals 11 residues. CDR3 DNA sequence: TGTGCCAGCTCACCAGGCCACGAGCAGTACTTC. It encodes CASSPGHEQYF. The variable domain in full, with the rest retrieved from reference TRBV18 and TRBJ2-7, is NAGVMQNPRHLVRRRGQEARLRCSPMKGHSHVYWYRQLPEEGLKFMVYLQKENIIDESGMPKERFSAEFPKEGPSILRIQQVVRGDSAAYFCASSPGHEQYFGPGTRLTVT.

This clone came up many times. The J gene is TRBJ2-1, the V gene TRBV5-5, with 8 bases matching TRBD1. Germline CDR1 is SGHKS and CDR2 is YYEKEE (reference sequence). The CDR3 covers 13 residues. Trimming cost V 4 bases and J 10 bases; bases outside gene matches: 7. CDR3 region: CASSPGQGWEQFF. The DNA of the CDR3 is TGTGCCAGCAGCCCCGGACAGGGATGGGAGCAGTTCTTC. The full variable domain, rest sourced from reference TRBV5-5 and TRBJ2-1, is DAGVTQSPTHLIKTRGQQVTLRCSPISGHKSVSWYQQVLGQGPQFIFQYYEKEERGRGNFPDRFSARQFPNYSSELNVNALLLGDSALYLCASSPGQGWEQFFGPGTRLTVL.

The gene calls are TRBV28 and TRBJ2-7; 7 bases agree with TRBD2. V lost 4 bases to trimming and J lost 2 bases; unmatched junction nucleotides: 2. The V gene's germline CDR1 is MDHEN and CDR2 SYDVKM. The CDR3 consists of 13 residues. The CDR3 loop is CASSWLAAYEQYF. The CDR3 region has the DNA TGTGCCAGCAGTTGGCTAGCGGCCTACGAGCAGTACTTC.

V is TRBV7-2 and J is TRBJ2-3; 8 nucleotides line up with TRBD2. The CDR3 is 15 amino acids. The junction had 7 bases not matched to a gene; V was cut back by 5 bases and J by 3 bases. The germline CDR1 and CDR2 sequences are SGHTA and FQGNSA. The CDR3 region has the DNA TGTGCCAGCAGCCTCGGGGGGGCGAAGACAGATACGCAGTATTTT. It specifies CASSLGGAKTDTQYF.

In this sample, this clone turned up a few times. The chain couples TRBV7-9 to TRBJ2-1; D may correspond to TRBD1 or TRBD2 (7 bases each). Trimming shortened V by 5 bases and J by 7 bases, and 21 bases separated the two germline ends. Germline CDR1 SEHNR, CDR2 FQNEAQ (reference sequence). The CDR3 runs 16 residues. DNA of the CDR3: TGTGCCAGCAGCGAGCGGGGAAGGGGGCCGTTGAATGAGCAGTTCTTC. Translation: CASSERGRGPLNEQFF.

The chain carries TRBV27 and TRBJ1-2; D is possibly TRBD1 (6 bases). Trimming removed 0 bases from V and 6 bases from J, with 17 bases in between. The CDR3 sequence is 16 residues long. Germline lookup yields CDR1 MNHEY and CDR2 SMNVEV (reference sequence). The CDR3 protein is CASSLSGTKRSNGYTF. The CDR3 DNA follows: TGTGCCAGCAGTTTATCCGGGACAAAGAGGTCGAATGGCTACACCTTC.